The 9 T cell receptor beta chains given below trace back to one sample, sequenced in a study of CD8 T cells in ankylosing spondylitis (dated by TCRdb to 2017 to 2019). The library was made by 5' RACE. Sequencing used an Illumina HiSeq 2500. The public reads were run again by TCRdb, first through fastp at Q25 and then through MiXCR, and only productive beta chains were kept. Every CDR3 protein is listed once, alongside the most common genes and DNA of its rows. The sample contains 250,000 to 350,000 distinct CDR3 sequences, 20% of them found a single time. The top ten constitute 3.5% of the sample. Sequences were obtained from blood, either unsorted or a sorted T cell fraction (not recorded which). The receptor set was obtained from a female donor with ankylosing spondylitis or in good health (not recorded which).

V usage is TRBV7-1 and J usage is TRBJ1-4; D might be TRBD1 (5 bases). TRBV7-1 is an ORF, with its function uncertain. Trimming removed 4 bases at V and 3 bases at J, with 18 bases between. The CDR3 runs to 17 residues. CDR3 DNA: TGTGCCAGCAGCTGGGGTACAGTTGGGGGAGCTAATGAAAAACTGTTTTTT. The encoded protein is CASSWGTVGGANEKLFF.

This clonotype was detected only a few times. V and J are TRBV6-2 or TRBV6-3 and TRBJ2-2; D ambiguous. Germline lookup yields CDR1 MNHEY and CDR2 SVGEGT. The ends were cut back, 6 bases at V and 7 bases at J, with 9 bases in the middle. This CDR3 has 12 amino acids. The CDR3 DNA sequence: TGTGCCAGCAGCCATAATGGCGGGGAGCTGTTTTTT. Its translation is CASSHNGGELFF.

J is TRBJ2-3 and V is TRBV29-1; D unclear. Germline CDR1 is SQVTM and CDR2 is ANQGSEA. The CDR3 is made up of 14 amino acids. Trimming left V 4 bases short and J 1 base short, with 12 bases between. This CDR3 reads CSVASRKGTDTQYF. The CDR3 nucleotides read TGCAGCGTTGCATCGCGGAAGGGCACAGATACGCAGTATTTT.

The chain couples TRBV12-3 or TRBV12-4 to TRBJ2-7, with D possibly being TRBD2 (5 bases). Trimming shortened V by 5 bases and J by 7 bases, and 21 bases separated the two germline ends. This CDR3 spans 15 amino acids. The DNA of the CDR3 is TGTGCCAGCAGTCCCTGGGAGCTTTCCTCCGGGGAGCAGTACTTC. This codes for CASSPWELSSGEQYF.

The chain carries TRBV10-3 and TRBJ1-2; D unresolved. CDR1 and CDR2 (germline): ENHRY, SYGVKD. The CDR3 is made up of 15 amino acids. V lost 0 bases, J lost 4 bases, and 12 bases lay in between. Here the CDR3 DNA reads TGTGCCATCAGTGAGTCGGCGTCTCCCACCTATGGCTACACCTTC. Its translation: CAISESASPTYGYTF.

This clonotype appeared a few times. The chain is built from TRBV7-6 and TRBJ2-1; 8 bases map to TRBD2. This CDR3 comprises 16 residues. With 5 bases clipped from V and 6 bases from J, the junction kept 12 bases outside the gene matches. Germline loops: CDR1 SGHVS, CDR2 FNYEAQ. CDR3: CASSPVREGRTNEQFF. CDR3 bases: TGTGCCAGCAGCCCGGTTCGGGAGGGCCGAACCAATGAGCAGTTCTTC. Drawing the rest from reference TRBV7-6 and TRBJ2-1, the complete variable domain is GAGVSQSPRYKVTKRGQDVALRCDPISGHVSLYWYRQALGQGPEFLTYFNYEAQQDKSGLPNDRFSAERPEGSISTLTIQRTEQRDSAMYRCASSPVREGRTNEQFFGPGTRLTVL.

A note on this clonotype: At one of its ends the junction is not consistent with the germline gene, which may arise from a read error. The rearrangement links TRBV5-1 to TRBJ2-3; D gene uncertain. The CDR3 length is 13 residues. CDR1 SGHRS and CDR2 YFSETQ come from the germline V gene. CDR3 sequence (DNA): TGCGGCAGCAGCACACGACTGGCTGATACGCAGTATTTT. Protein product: CGSSTRLADTQYF.

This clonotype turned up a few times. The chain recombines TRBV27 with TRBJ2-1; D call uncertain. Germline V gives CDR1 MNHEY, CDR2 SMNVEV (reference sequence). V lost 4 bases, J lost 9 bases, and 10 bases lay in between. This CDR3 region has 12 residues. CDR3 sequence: CASSSSMGEQFF. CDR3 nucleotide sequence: TGTGCCAGCAGTTCCTCGATGGGTGAGCAGTTCTTC.

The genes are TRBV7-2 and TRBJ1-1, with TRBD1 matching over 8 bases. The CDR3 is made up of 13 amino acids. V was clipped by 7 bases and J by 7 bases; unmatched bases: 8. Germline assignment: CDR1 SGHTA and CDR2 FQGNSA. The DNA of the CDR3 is TGTGCCAGCACCAGGGACAGGTTAGGTGAAGCTTTCTTT. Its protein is CASTRDRLGEAFF.